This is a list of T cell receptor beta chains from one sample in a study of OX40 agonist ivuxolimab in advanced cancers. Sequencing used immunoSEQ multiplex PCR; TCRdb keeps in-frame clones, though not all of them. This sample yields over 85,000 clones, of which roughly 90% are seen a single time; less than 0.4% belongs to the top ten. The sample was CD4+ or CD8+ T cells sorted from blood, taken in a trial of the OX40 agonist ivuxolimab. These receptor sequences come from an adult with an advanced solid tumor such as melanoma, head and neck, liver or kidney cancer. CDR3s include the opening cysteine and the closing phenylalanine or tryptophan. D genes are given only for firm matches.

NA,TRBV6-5,CASSYQGSETQYF
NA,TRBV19,CASSIRTATSLYEQYF
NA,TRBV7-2,CASSLAPARAGSHEQYF
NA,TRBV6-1,CASSETPISNQPQHF
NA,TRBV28,CASRIGGANYGYTF
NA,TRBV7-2,CASSLVPLYEQYF
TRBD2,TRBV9,CASSVDSGGYNEQFF
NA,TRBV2,CASSEWQSPLHF
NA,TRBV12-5,CASGFRDIQYF
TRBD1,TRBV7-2,CASSQDRAISNEQFF
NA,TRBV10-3,CAISVPGASTYEQYF
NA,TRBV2,CASSERGSDTQYF
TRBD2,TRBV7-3,CASSLAGGLKFF
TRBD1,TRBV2,CASSLQQGEGNTIYF
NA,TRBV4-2,CASSQDLVTQYF
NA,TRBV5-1,CASSLGGQETQYF
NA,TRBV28,CASTGVPLAKNIQYF
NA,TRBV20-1,CSAPGQYEQYF
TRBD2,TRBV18,CASSTRTSGIVNEQFF
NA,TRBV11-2,CASSSPGGGRTGEQYF
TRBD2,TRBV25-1,CASSEASGRRSYEQYF
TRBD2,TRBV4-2,CASSQEGTSGVNEQFF
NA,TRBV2,CATLDPGTTYKAYEQYF
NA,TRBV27,CASSLVAAGKQYF
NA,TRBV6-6,CASSSRRGDGYTF
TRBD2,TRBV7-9,CASSIAGVHEQYF
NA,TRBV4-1,CASSQGIRNEKLFF
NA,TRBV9,CASSYGGTIYF
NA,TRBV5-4,CASSLELRRDTGELFF
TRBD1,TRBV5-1,CASSPGTVLYEQYF
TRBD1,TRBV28,CASGRGFNQPQHF